Listed below are T cell receptor beta chains from one sample, sequenced in a study of CD8+ T cells in alopecia areata. TCRdb's table, derived via immunoSEQ multiplex PCR, lists solely in-frame clones and lacks some. The sample yields almost 250,000 clones, 67% seen once. The starting material was CD4+ T cells sorted from blood, obtained at week 0. The origin of the receptors is a human donor with alopecia areata. Each CDR3 is given with its conserved first and last residue. Fields, in order: clone size, V gene, D gene, J gene, CDR3 protein, CDR3 DNA. D genes are given only for firm matches. Clone size is shown for a subset of rows, as once, few, many or a class of expanded clone.

size: .; V: TRBV6-5; D: .; J: TRBJ2-7; CDR3: CASSSTGGGYEQYF; DNA: TGTGCCAGCAGTTCTACCGGGGGCGGCTACGAGCAGTACTTC
size: .; V: TRBV6-6; D: .; J: TRBJ1-2; CDR3: CASGAGRSYGYTF; DNA: TGTGCCAGCGGGGCAGGGAGGAGCTATGGCTACACCTTC
size: few; V: TRBV30; D: .; J: TRBJ2-1; CDR3: CACPRAGALNEQFF; DNA: TGTGCCTGCCCTCGCGCGGGGGCCCTCAATGAGCAGTTCTTC
size: few; V: TRBV29-1; D: .; J: TRBJ2-1; CDR3: CSVVWGYNEQFF; DNA: TGCAGCGTTGTGTGGGGGTACAATGAGCAGTTCTTC
size: .; V: TRBV7-2; D: TRBD2; J: TRBJ2-3; CDR3: CASSLGSGVTQYF; DNA: TGTGCCAGCAGCTTAGGTAGCGGGGTAACGCAGTATTTT
size: .; V: TRBV30; D: TRBD1; J: TRBJ1-5; CDR3: CAWSPGQGIMAQHF; DNA: TGTGCCTGGAGTCCTGGACAGGGGATTATGGCCCAGCATTTT
size: .; V: TRBV6-5; D: TRBD1; J: TRBJ2-5; CDR3: CASSLTGETQYF; DNA: TGTGCCAGCAGCCTGACAGGGGAGACCCAGTACTTC
size: .; V: TRBV6-5; D: TRBD1; J: TRBJ1-2; CDR3: CASSHPRGANYGYTF; DNA: TGTGCCAGCAGTCACCCCAGGGGGGCCAACTATGGCTACACCTTC
size: .; V: TRBV25-1; D: .; J: TRBJ1-2; CDR3: CASSEYNRASGYTF; DNA: TGTGCCAGCAGTGAATATAACAGGGCGAGTGGCTACACCTTC
size: .; V: TRBV5-1; D: .; J: TRBJ2-7; CDR3: CASSFDPGNEQYF; DNA: TGCGCCAGCAGCTTTGACCCAGGGAACGAGCAGTACTTC
size: many; V: TRBV6-5; D: .; J: TRBJ2-7; CDR3: CASSYSLGGSQYF; DNA: TGTGCCAGCAGTTACTCCCTGGGCGGTTCCCAGTACTTC
size: .; V: TRBV6-1; D: .; J: TRBJ1-2; CDR3: CASSDRAGAGYGYTF; DNA: TGTGCCAGCAGTGATCGAGCGGGGGCGGGCTATGGCTACACCTTC
size: few; V: TRBV12-5; D: .; J: TRBJ2-7; CDR3: CASGLGEDWEQYF; DNA: TGTGCTAGTGGTTTGGGAGAGGATTGGGAGCAGTACTTC
size: few; V: TRBV29-1; D: .; J: TRBJ2-5; CDR3: CSVEGGETQYF; DNA: TGCAGCGTCGAAGGGGGGGAGACCCAGTACTTC
size: .; V: TRBV30; D: .; J: TRBJ1-1; CDR3: CAWSVFHGNTEAFF; DNA: TGTGCCTGGAGTGTGTTCCACGGGAACACTGAAGCTTTCTTT
size: .; V: TRBV5-1; D: .; J: TRBJ2-7; CDR3: CASSSNRYRTYEQYF; DNA: TGCGCCAGCAGCTCTAACCGATACCGGACCTACGAGCAGTACTTC
size: few; V: TRBV10-2; D: .; J: TRBJ1-5; CDR3: CASSESGSYQPQHF; DNA: TGCGCCAGCAGTGAGTCGGGGAGCTATCAGCCCCAGCATTTT
size: .; V: TRBV29-1; D: TRBD1; J: TRBJ2-2; CDR3: CSGRGGQGESGELFF; DNA: TGCAGCGGCAGAGGGGGACAGGGGGAATCCGGGGAGCTGTTTTTT
size: few; V: TRBV29-1; D: .; J: TRBJ2-5; CDR3: CSARSRHFQETQYF; DNA: TGCAGCGCTCGAAGTCGGCATTTCCAAGAGACCCAGTACTTC
size: .; V: TRBV5-1; D: .; J: TRBJ2-2; CDR3: CASSHRGQNVPNTGELFF; DNA: TGCGCCAGCAGCCACCGAGGACAGAACGTTCCAAACACCGGGGAGCTGTTTTTT
size: .; V: TRBV30; D: TRBD1; J: TRBJ1-6; CDR3: CAWRDRGQRSPLHF; DNA: TGTGCCTGGAGGGACAGGGGGCAGAGGTCACCCCTCCACTTT
size: .; V: TRBV29-1; D: TRBD1; J: TRBJ2-5; CDR3: CSVVPGQQETQYF; DNA: TGCAGCGTTGTCCCGGGACAGCAAGAGACCCAGTACTTC